A single count supports the clone carrying this TCR beta chain. The data were taken from a study of technical replicates of blood from several donors. Germline V gives CDR1 MNHNS, CDR2 SASEGT. J gave up 7 bases and V 4 bases, and 7 bases lay outside the gene matches. The CDR3 is made up of 14 amino acids. Generated by immunoSEQ multiplex PCR, the TCRdb table keeps only in-frame clones and is missing some. The sample includes about 48,000 clones, about 90% of them seen just once. The sample comprised PBMCs. The receptor's source is a human donor in good health. Some clones in this sample may be carry-over from other donors' samples. The rearrangement links TRBV6-1 to TRBJ2-7, with 10 positions matching TRBD2. As DNA, the CDR3 is TGTGCCAGCAGTGTAAGCGGGGGGGCTGGAGAGCAGTACTTC. This translates into CASSVSGGAGEQYF.